Given below is one T cell receptor (beta chain) in context. Its specific antigen is unknown. Qualities for individual bases were not recorded, and no much larger clone is one base off. At the DNA level, this CDR3 is encoded by other sequences in the same sample as well. The record originates from a study of blood T cell repertoires in COVID-19 (TCRdb year 2020). Concerning the study at large: Collaborator samples came from the United States, Italy and Spain and covered acute and convalescent phases of COVID-19. The material from the prospective study consisted of cDNA or gDNA derived from T cells, B-cell-depleted T cells, or PBMCs. The dataset comprised deeply sampled blood TCRbeta repertoires from subjects exposed to, actively infected with, or recovered from COVID-19. The repertoires were released in a freely available public database intended as a resource for research on the immune response to SARS-CoV-2. The samples were drawn from two sources: the first 160 participants of the ongoing ImmuneRACE study, and 1,000 to 1,500 subjects contributed by 6 global collaborators. A de-identified subject ID, COVID-19 status, age in years and sex were almost always included in the sample metadata. Where available, HLA class I and class II types were taken from metadata supplied by the sample provider and were not determined by assay-based typing. General conclusions and limits of the study: Clinical and demographic metadata were provided uncurated, with the amount varying by source and participant.

The immunoSEQ Assay, a bias-controlled multiplex PCR, was used to amplify TCRbeta CDR3 regions from genomic DNA. As for how the authors treated the data: The number of nucleated cells in each sample was estimated from the amplification of reference gene primers within the assay. To quantify the absolute abundance of each unique TCRbeta CDR3 rearrangement, sequence reads were collapsed and filtered. For each sample, productive Simpson clonality was calculated by taking the square root of Simpson's diversity index across productive rearrangements. TCRdb stores this immuneACCESS table with in-frame sequences only. Part of the clones is absent; in the studies checked, under half of the shortfall reflects unresolved V genes, and no reason is known for the rest. Clone size and the V and J calls come from that table; the DNA yielded D and trimming. Counted in this sample were about 210,000 clones; about 88% of them appeared once. The leading ten clones occupy 1.5% to 2% of the sample.

Trimming accounts for 6 bases at V and 6 bases at J, while the number of junction bases matched to no gene is 3. Based on the germline V gene, the CDR1 and CDR2 sequences are MNHEY and SVGAGI. Measured from the cysteine to the phenylalanine, the CDR3 is 15 residues long. Just CDR3 DNA is preserved here, 45 bases in frame from base 1. Each collaborating institution followed its own protocols to collect whole blood in K2EDTA tubes. For TCRbeta analysis, collaborators shipped samples as frozen whole blood, isolated PBMCs, or DNA extracted from either of those sample types. This clonotype was obtained from a man in his 70s with acute or convalescent COVID-19. The rearrangement joined TRBV6-5 to TRBJ2-1; TRBD2 agrees with 15 junctional bases. The sequenced sample was peripheral blood. The nucleotides read TGTGCCAGCAGGGGGGGACTAGCGGGAGGCAATGAGCAGTTCTTC. This translates into CASRGGLAGGNEQFF.